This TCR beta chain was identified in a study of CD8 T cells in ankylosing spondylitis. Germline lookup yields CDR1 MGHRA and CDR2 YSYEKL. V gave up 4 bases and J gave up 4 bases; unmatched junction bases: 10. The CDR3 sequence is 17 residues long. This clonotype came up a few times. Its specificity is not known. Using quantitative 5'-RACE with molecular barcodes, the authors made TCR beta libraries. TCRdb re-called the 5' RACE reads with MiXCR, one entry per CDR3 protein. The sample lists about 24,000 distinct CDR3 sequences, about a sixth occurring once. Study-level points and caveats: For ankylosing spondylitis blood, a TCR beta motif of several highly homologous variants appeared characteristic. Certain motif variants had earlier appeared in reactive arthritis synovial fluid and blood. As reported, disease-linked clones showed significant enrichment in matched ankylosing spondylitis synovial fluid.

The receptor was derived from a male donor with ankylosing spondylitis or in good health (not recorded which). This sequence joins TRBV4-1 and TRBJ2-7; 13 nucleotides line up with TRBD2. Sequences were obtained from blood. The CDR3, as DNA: TGCGCCAGCAGCCCCATCCCACTAGCGGGAGGGCCTTACGAGCAGTACTTC. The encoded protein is CASSPIPLAGGPYEQYF.